Listed here are 18 T cell receptor beta chains from one sample, sequenced in a study of human T cells and chemical hapten exposure. Documented time point: patch test 3, about 24 weeks after DPC sensitization. Treatment described: therapeutic diphenylcyclopropenone sensitization with weekly scalp DPC. Using its own MiXCR run on the RACE reads, TCRdb lists one record per CDR3 protein. The sample records roughly 200,000 distinct CDR3 sequences, around 25% being singletons. The material sequenced was whole blood, taken in connection with sensitization to the hapten diphenylcyclopropenone (DPC). The receptors were sampled from a woman aged 40 to 49 with alopecia areata. Some clones in this sample may be carry-over from other donors' samples.

The chain combines TRBV12-3 or TRBV12-4 with TRBJ1-1; D is ambiguous. This CDR3 is 17 amino acids long. Trimming stripped 4 bases from V and 0 bases from J, with 18 bases between. Written as DNA, the CDR3 is TGTGCCAGCAGTTCTTTGGTTTTCGGGCCAATGAACACTGAAGCTTTCTTT. This translates into CASSSLVFGPMNTEAFF.

There are a few counts of this clonotype. This sequence joins TRBV5-1 and TRBJ1-2; D unresolved. The CDR3 has 15 amino acids. CDR1 is SGHRS, CDR2 YFSETQ, per germline. V was cut by 4 bases and J by 5 bases, with 18 bases left in between. The CDR3 is CASSSHPGELYGYTF. The CDR3 region has the DNA TGCGCCAGCAGCAGCCATCCAGGCGAGTTATATGGCTACACCTTC.

This sequence joins TRBV5-5 and TRBJ1-5, with D unclear. Germline-derived CDR1 and CDR2 are SGHKS and YYEKEE (reference sequence). Trimming cost V 4 bases and J 3 bases, with 11 bases left between them. This CDR3 has 14 amino acids. In DNA form, the CDR3 reads TGTGCCAGCAGCAGGGTAATGAACAATCAGCCCCAGCATTTT. It yields the protein CASSRVMNNQPQHF. The full variable domain, in which reference TRBV5-5 and TRBJ1-5 provide the parts outside the CDR3, is DAGVTQSPTHLIKTRGQQVTLRCSPISGHKSVSWYQQVLGQGPQFIFQYYEKEERGRGNFPDRFSARQFPNYSSELNVNALLLGDSALYLCASSRVMNNQPQHFGDGTRLSIL.

This sequence joins TRBV7-9 and TRBJ2-7, with TRBD1 matching over 7 bases. V was pared by 6 bases and J by 9 bases, with 8 bases of the junction left unmatched. This CDR3 is 12 amino acids long. CDR1 is SEHNR, CDR2 FQNEAQ, per germline (reference sequence). CDR3: CASSSTGAWQYF. The CDR3 coding sequence is TGTGCCAGCAGTTCTACAGGGGCTTGGCAGTACTTC.

The chain carries TRBV7-2 and TRBJ2-4; D possibly corresponds to TRBD1 (5 bases). Trimming took off 0 bases at V and 0 bases at J, with 9 bases between the two ends. The CDR3 length is 16 residues. Germline CDR1 reads SGHTA; CDR2 reads FQGNSA. This chain's CDR3 is CASSLADRLAKNIQYF. CDR3 nucleotides: TGTGCCAGCAGCTTAGCCGACAGACTAGCCAAAAACATTCAGTACTTC.

The chain couples TRBV7-3 to TRBJ2-2; 8 bases line up with TRBD2. Germline V gene sequence: CDR1 SGHTA, CDR2 FQGTGA. With V trimmed by 1 base and J by 4 bases, 5 bases remained unmatched. The CDR3 is 16 amino acids. This CDR3 reads CASSLRAGGSTGELFF. In nucleotides, the CDR3 is TGTGCCAGCAGCTTAAGGGCGGGAGGATCCACCGGGGAGCTGTTTTTT.

This clonotype occurred a few times. This rearrangement joins TRBV6-5 to TRBJ2-5, with TRBD1 matching 8 bases. CDR3 size: 13 residues. Per the germline V gene, CDR1 is MNHEY and CDR2 is SVGAGI. The trim removed 6 bases at V and 4 bases at J, leaving 4 bases unmatched. The CDR3 coding sequence is TGTGCCAGCAGGCGTACAGGGGGAGAGACCCAGTACTTC. It translates to CASRRTGGETQYF.

The chain combines TRBV6-2 or TRBV6-3 with TRBJ2-1; D unclear. The V gene lost 0 bases and the J gene lost 5 bases, with 8 bases spanning the gap. Germline V lookup: CDR1 MNHEY, CDR2 SVGEGT. This CDR3 region has 14 residues. The CDR3, as DNA: TGTGCCAGCAGTTACTCCGTGACCCACAATGAGCAGTTCTTC. Protein sequence: CASSYSVTHNEQFF.

This clonotype was seen only a few times. The V and J genes are TRBV4-1 and TRBJ2-7; 9 nucleotides line up with TRBD1. This CDR3 is built from 14 residues. CDR1 is MGHRA and CDR2 is YSYEKL in the germline V gene. The V and J ends lost 6 bases and 3 bases, in that order; junction bases with no gene match: 6. This CDR3 is CASSLGTGHYEQYF. The CDR3 DNA reads as TGCGCCAGCAGTCTCGGGACAGGGCACTACGAGCAGTACTTC.

Only a few counts were recorded for this clonotype. This rearrangement joins TRBV10-3 to TRBJ2-7, with D possibly being TRBD1 (5 bases). Germline CDR1 and CDR2: ENHRY and SYGVKD. V was clipped by 3 bases and J by 1 base, with 10 bases between them. This CDR3 region has 14 residues. The CDR3 DNA follows: TGTGCCATCAGTGATAGCAGGGCTTCCTACGAGCAGTACTTC. Amino acid sequence: CAISDSRASYEQYF.

V usage is TRBV6-5 and J usage is TRBJ2-2; possible D gene TRBD1, 6 bases. Trimming removed 8 bases at V and 4 bases at J, with 11 bases between. The CDR3 spans 13 residues. The germline V gene has CDR1 MNHEY and CDR2 SVGAGI. CDR3 nucleotides: TGTGCCAGCTGGGGGCGCGGCACCGGGGAGCTGTTTTTT. Its translation: CASWGRGTGELFF.

This rearrangement joins TRBV28 to TRBJ2-6, with TRBD1 as a possible D gene (6 bases). Between the trimmed V and J ends, which lost 7 bases and 0 bases, there was a span of 16 bases. The CDR3 totals 17 residues. Per germline, CDR1 MDHEN and CDR2 SYDVKM. CDR3 nucleotides: TGTGCCAGCATAGGGGGTGGGTCAGTCTCTGGGGCCAACGTCCTGACTTTC. It yields the protein CASIGGGSVSGANVLTF.

The sample holds a few counts of this clonotype. A read error may account for a junction end that differs from germline. This sequence joins TRBV20-1 and TRBJ2-3; possibly TRBD2 for D (6 bases). The CDR3 runs to 14 residues. Per the germline V gene, CDR1 is DFQATT and CDR2 is SNEGSKA (reference sequence). The CDR3 sequence: CSVRAEGLTDTQYF. As DNA, the CDR3 is TGCAGTGTTAGAGCGGAGGGGCTCACAGATACGCAGTATTTT.

This rearrangement joins TRBV5-6 to TRBJ1-6; a possible D gene is TRBD1 (5 bases). This CDR3 spans 14 amino acids. Germline V lookup: CDR1 SGHDT, CDR2 YYEEEE. Trimming stripped 3 bases from V and 7 bases from J, with 11 bases between. CDR3 nucleotide sequence: TGTGCCAGCAGCTCAGGGTGGCAAAATTCACCCCTCCACTTT. Translated: CASSSGWQNSPLHF.

This clonotype was recorded a few times. This sequence joins TRBV18 and TRBJ1-1, with 8 bases aligning to TRBD1. V lost 2 bases and J lost 1; bases outside the gene matches: 3. The CDR3 runs 15 residues. The germline gives CDR1 KGHSH, CDR2 LQKENI. CDR3 nucleotides: TGTGCCAGCTCACCATCAGGGGGCTGGAACACTGAAGCTTTCTTT. Translation gives CASSPSGGWNTEAFF. The variable domain in full, completed from reference TRBV18 and TRBJ1-1, reads NAGVMQNPRHLVRRRGQEARLRCSPMKGHSHVYWYRQLPEEGLKFMVYLQKENIIDESGMPKERFSAEFPKEGPSILRIQQVVRGDSAAYFCASSPSGGWNTEAFFGQGTRLTVV.

The chain employs TRBV12-3 or TRBV12-4 and TRBJ2-2; TRBD1 agrees at 9 bases. This CDR3 is 15 amino acids long. After removal of 6 bases from V and 2 bases from J, the junction contained 4 bases not matched to a gene. The CDR3 loop is CASSAQGANTGELFF. CDR3 DNA sequence: TGTGCCAGCAGCGCACAGGGGGCTAACACCGGGGAGCTGTTTTTT.

The rearrangement joins TRBV6-1 to TRBJ2-3; 9 positions match TRBD1. The CDR3 covers 15 residues. The V and J ends lost 4 bases and 7 bases, in that order; junction bases with no gene match: 9. The germline gives CDR1 MNHNS, CDR2 SASEGT. The DNA of the CDR3 is TGTGCCAGCAGTGGACGGGACAGGGTGGTAAATACGCAGTATTTT. The encoded protein is CASSGRDRVVNTQYF.

This clonotype was observed at least ten times. V gene TRBV4-3 combines with J gene TRBJ2-7, with 8 positions matching TRBD2. V shed 3 bases and J 6 bases; nucleotides not matched to a gene: 16. The CDR3 is made up of 17 amino acids. Germline assignment: CDR1 LGHNA and CDR2 YSLEER. CDR3 DNA: TGCGCCAGCAGCCATGTGAGATTTAGCGGGACCGGCAGCGAGCAGTACTTC. Protein: CASSHVRFSGTGSEQYF.